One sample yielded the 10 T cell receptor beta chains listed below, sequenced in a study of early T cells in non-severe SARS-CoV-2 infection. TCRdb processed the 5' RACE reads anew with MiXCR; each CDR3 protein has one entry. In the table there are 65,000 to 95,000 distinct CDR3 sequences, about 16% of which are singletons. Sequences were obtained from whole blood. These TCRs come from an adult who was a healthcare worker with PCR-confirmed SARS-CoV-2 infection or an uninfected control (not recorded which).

The CDR3 sequence: CSARVWDRGFAKNIQYF. DNA for the CDR3: TGCAGTGCTAGAGTGTGGGACAGGGGTTTCGCCAAAAACATTCAGTACTTC. The V call is TRBV20-1, the J call TRBJ2-4; 10 nucleotides line up with TRBD1. J gave up 1 base and V 1 base, and 7 bases lay outside the gene matches. The length of the CDR3 is 17 residues. Germline CDR1 DFQATT, CDR2 SNEGSKA (reference sequence).

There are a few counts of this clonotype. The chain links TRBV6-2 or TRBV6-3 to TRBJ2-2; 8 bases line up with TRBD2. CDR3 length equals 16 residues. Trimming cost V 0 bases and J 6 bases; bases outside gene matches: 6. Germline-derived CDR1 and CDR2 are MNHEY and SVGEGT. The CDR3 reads CASSYSQAGDSGELFF. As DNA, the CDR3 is TGTGCCAGCAGTTACTCGCAAGCGGGAGATTCCGGGGAGCTGTTTTTT.

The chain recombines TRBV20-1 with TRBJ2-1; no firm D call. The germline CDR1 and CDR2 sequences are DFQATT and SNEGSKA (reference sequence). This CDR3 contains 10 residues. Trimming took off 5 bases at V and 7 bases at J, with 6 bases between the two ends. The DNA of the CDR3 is TGCAGTGCTCACGGGAATGAGCAGTTCTTC. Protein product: CSAHGNEQFF.

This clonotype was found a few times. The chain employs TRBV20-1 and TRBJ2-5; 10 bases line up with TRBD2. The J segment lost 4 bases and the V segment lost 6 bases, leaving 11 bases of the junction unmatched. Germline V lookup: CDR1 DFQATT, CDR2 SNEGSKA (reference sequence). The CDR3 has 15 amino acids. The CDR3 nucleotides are TGCAGTGCCGTGGTAGCGGGAGGCCGGGGAGAGACCCAGTACTTC. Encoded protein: CSAVVAGGRGETQYF.

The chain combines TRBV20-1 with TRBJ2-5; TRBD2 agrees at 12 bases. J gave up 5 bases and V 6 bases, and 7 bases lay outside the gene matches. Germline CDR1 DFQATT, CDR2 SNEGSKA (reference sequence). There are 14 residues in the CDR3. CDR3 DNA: TGCAGTGCCATGGGACTAGCGGGTTTGGAGACCCAGTACTTC. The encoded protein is CSAMGLAGLETQYF.

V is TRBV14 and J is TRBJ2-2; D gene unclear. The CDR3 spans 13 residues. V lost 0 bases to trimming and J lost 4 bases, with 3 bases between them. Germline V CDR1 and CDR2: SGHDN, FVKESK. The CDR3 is CASSQEFTGELFF. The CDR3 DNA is TGTGCCAGCAGCCAAGAATTCACCGGGGAGCTGTTTTTT.

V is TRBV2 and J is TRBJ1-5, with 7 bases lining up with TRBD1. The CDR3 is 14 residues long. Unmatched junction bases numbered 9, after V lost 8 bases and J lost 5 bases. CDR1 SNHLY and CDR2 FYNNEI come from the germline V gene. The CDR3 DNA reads TGTGCCAGCTCCAACAGGGGCCTAGATCAGCCCCAGCATTTT. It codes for CASSNRGLDQPQHF.

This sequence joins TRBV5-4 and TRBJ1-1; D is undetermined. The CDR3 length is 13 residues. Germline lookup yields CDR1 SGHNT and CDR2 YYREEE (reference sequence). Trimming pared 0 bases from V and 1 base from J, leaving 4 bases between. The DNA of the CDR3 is TGTGCCAGCAGCTTGGACACGAACACTGAAGCTTTCTTT. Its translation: CASSLDTNTEAFF.

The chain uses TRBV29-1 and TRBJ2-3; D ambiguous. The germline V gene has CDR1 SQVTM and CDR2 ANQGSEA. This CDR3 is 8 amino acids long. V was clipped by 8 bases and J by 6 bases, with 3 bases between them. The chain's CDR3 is CSIDTQYF. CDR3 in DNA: TGCAGCATCGATACGCAGTATTTT.

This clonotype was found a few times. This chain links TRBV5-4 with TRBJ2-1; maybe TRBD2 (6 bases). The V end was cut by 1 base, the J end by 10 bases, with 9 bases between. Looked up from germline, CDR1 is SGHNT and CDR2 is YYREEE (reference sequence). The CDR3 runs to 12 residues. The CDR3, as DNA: TGTGCCAGCAGCTTGCGGGGGAGGGAGCAGTTCTTC. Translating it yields CASSLRGREQFF. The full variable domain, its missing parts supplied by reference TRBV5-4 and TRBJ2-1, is ETGVTQSPTHLIKTRGQQVTLRCSSQSGHNTVSWYQQALGQGPQFIFQYYREEENGRGNFPPRFSGLQFPNYSSELNVNALELDDSALYLCASSLRGREQFFGPGTRLTVL.